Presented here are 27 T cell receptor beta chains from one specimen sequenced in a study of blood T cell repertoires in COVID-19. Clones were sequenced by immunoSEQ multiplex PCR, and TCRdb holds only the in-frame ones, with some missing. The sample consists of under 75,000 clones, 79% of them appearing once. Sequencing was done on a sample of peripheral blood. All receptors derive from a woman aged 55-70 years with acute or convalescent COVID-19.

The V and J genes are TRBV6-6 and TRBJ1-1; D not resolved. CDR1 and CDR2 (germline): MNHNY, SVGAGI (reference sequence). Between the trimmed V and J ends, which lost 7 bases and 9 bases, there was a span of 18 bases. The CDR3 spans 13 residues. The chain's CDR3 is CASIKHEGRKAFF. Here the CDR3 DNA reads TGTGCCAGCATCAAACACGAGGGAAGAAAAGCTTTCTTT.

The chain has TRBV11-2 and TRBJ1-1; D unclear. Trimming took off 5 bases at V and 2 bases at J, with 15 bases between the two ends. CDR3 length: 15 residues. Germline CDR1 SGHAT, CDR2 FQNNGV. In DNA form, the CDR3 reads TGTGCCAGCAGCAACATTCGGGGATCAAACACTGAAGCTTTCTTT. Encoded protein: CASSNIRGSNTEAFF.

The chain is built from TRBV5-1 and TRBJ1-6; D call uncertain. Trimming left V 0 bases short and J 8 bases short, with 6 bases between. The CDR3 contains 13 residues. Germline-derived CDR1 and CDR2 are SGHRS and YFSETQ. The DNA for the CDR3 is TGCGCCAGCAGCTTGGACCAGGATTCACCCCTCCACTTT. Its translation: CASSLDQDSPLHF.

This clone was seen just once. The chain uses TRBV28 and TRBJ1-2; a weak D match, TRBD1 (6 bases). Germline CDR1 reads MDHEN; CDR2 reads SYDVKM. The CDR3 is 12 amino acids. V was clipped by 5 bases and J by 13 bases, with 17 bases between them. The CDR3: CASSGLGGYGTF. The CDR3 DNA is TGTGCCAGCAGTGGTCTAGGGGGATATGGCACCTTC.

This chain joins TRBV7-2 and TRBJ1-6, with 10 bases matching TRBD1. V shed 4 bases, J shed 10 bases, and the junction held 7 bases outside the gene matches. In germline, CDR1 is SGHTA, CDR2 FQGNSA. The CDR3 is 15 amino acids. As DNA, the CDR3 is TGTGCCAGCAGCTCCTGGACAGGGGGAGGATCACCCCTCCACTTT. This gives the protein CASSSWTGGGSPLHF.

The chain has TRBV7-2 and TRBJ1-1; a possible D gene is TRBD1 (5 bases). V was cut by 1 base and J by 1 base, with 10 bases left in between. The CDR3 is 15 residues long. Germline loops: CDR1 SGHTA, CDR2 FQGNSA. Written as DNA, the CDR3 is TGTGCCAGCAGCTTAGTTCCGGACACGAACACTGAAGCTTTCTTT. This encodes CASSLVPDTNTEAFF.

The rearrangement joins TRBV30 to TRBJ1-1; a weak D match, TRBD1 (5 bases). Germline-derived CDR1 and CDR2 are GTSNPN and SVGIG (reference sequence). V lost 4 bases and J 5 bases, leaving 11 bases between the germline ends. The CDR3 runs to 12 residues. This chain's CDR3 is CAWNTPGTEAFF. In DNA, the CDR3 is TGTGCCTGGAACACCCCAGGGACTGAAGCTTTCTTT.

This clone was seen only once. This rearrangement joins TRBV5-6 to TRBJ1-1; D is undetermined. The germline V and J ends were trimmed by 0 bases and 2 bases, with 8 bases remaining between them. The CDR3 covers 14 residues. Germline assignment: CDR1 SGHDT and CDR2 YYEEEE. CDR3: CASSLGTVNTEAFF. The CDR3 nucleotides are TGTGCCAGCAGCTTGGGAACGGTCAACACTGAAGCTTTCTTT. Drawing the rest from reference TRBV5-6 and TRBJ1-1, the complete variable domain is DAGVTQSPTHLIKTRGQQVTLRCSPKSGHDTVSWYQQALGQGPQFIFQYYEEEERQRGNFPDRFSGHQFPNYSSELNVNALLLGDSALYLCASSLGTVNTEAFFGQGTRLTVV.

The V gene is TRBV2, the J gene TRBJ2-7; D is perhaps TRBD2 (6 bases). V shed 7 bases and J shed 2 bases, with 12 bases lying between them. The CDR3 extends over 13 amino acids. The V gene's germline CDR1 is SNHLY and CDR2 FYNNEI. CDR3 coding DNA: TGTGCCAGCATCGGAGGGACGACCTACGAGCAGTACTTC. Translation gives CASIGGTTYEQYF.

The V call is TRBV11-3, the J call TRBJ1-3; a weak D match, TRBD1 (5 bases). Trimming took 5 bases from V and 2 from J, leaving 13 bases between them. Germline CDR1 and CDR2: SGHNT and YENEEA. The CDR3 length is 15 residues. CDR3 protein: CASSALPGTGNTIYF. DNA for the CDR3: TGTGCCAGCAGCGCTCTCCCAGGGACTGGAAACACCATATATTTT.

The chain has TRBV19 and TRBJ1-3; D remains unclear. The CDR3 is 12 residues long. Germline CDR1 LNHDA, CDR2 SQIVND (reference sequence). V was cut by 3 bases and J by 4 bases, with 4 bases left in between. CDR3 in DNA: TGTGCCAGTAGTATTAGCGGAAACACCATATATTTT. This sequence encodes CASSISGNTIYF.

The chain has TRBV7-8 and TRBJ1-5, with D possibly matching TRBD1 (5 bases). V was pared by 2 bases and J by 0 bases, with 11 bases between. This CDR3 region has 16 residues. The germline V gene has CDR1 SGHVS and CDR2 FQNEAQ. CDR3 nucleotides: TGTGCCAGCAGCTTAAGTTGGGGCGGTAGCAATCAGCCCCAGCATTTT. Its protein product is CASSLSWGGSNQPQHF.

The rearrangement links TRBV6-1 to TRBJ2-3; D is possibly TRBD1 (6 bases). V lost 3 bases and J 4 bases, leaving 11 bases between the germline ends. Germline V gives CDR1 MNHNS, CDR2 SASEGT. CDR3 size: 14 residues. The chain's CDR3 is CASSDWGRADTQYF. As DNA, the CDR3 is TGTGCCAGCAGTGATTGGGGGCGGGCAGATACGCAGTATTTT.

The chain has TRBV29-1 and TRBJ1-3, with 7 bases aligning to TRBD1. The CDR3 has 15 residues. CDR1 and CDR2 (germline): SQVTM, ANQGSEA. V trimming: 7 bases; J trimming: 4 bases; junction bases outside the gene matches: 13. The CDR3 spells CSARRPQGSGNTIYF. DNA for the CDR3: TGCAGCGCGCGGCGACCACAGGGGAGCGGAAACACCATATATTTT.

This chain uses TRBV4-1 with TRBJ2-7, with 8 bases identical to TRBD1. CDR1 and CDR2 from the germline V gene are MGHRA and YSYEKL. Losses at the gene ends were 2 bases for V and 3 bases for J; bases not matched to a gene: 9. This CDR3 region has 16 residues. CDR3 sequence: CASSQRTGKNNYEQYF. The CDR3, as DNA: TGCGCCAGCAGCCAAAGGACAGGGAAAAACAACTACGAGCAGTACTTC.

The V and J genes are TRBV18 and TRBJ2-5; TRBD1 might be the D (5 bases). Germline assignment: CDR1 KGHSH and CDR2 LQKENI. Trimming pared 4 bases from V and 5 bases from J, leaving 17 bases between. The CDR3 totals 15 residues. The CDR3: CASSLDQGPWETQYF. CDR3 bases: TGTGCCAGCTCACTCGATCAGGGTCCGTGGGAGACCCAGTACTTC.

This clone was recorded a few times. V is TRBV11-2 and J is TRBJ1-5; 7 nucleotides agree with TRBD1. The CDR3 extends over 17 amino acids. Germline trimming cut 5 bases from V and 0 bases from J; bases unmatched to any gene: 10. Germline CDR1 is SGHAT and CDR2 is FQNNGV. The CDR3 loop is CASSDEKGTVSNQPQHF. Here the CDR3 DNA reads TGTGCCAGCAGCGACGAAAAAGGGACAGTTAGCAATCAGCCCCAGCATTTT.

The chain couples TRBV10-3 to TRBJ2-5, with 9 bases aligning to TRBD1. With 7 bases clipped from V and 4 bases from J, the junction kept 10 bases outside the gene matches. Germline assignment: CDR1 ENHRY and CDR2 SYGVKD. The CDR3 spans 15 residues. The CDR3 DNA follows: TGTGCCATCAATCCGGGACAGGGTTTATCAGAGACCCAGTACTTC. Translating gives CAINPGQGLSETQYF.

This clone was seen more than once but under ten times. The CDR3 region has the DNA TGTGCCACCAGTGATGATATACCGGGACAGGGGGTGAACGGGGAGCTGTTTTTT. This codes for CATSDDIPGQGVNGELFF. The chain is built from TRBV24-1 and TRBJ2-2; TRBD1 agrees at 11 bases. Germline V gene data show CDR1 as KGHDR and CDR2 as SFDVKD. This CDR3 has 18 residues. V dropped 3 bases and J dropped 7; count of bases not matched to a gene: 12.

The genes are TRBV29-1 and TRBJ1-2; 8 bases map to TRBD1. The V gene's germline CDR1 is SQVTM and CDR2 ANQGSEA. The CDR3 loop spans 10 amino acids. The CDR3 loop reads CSAGGDGYTF. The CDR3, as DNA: TGCAGTGCAGGGGGCGATGGCTACACCTTC.

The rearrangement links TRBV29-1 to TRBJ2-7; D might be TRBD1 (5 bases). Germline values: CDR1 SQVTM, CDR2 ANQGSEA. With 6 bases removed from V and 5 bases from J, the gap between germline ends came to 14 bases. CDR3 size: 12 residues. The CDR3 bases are TGCAGCGTCCAGGGCAGGCGAGACGAGCAGTACTTC. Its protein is CSVQGRRDEQYF.

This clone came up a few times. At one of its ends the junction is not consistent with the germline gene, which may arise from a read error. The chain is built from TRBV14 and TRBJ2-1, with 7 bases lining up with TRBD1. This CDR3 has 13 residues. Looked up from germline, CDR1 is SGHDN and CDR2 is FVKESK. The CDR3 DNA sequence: TGTGCCAGCAGCCAAGATCTAAGGACAGGAGGAGTCTTC. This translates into CASSQDLRTGGVF.

CDR3 in DNA: TGCAGCGTTGAGGTACAGGGGACCCAGTACTTC. It translates to CSVEVQGTQYF. The gene calls are TRBV29-1 and TRBJ2-5; D is perhaps TRBD1 (6 bases). CDR3 size: 11 residues. Trimming pared 3 bases from V and 7 bases from J, leaving 9 bases between. Looked up from germline, CDR1 is SQVTM and CDR2 is ANQGSEA.

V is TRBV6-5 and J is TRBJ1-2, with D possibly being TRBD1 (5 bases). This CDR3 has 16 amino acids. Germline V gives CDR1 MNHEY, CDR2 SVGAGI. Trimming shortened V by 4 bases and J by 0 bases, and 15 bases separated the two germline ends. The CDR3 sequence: CASSFNHGGSNYGYTF. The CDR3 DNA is TGTGCCAGCAGTTTCAACCACGGGGGATCTAACTATGGCTACACCTTC.

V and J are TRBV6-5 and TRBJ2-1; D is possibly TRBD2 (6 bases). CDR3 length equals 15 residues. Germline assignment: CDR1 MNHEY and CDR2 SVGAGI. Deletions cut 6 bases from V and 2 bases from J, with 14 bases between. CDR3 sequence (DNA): TGTGCCAGCAGGGGGGGACTGTCGACCTACAATGAGCAGTTCTTC. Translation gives CASRGGLSTYNEQFF.

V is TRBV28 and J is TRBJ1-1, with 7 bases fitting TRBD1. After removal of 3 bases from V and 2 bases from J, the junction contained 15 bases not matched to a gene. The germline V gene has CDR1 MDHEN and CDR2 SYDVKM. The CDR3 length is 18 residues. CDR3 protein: CASSFMTFDRAANTEAFF. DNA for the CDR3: TGTGCCAGCAGTTTTATGACCTTTGACAGGGCCGCAAACACTGAAGCTTTCTTT.

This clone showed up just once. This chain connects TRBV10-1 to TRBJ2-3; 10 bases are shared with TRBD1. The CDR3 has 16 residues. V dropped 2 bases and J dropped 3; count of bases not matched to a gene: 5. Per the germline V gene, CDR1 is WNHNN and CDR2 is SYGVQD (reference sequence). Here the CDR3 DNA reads TGCGCCAGCAGTGAGACACCGGGACAGGGGACAGATACGCAGTATTTT. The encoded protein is CASSETPGQGTDTQYF.